This is a list of T cell receptor beta chains from one sample in a study of blood T cells in healthy people across ages. Via MiXCR, TCRdb re-called the 5' RACE reads, giving one row per CDR3 protein. Of almost 800,000 distinct CDR3 sequences in the sample, 55% to 75% were seen once. Sequencing was done on a sample of blood. The receptors stem from a man under 40 in good health. The CDR3 runs from the conserved cysteine through the conserved F or W. Fields, in order: clone size, V gene, D gene, J gene, CDR3 DNA, CDR3 protein. D genes are given only for firm matches. Part of the rows lack a size; the others show once, few, many or a class for expanded clones.

size: .
V: TRBV28
D: .
J: TRBJ2-7
DNA: TGTGCCAGCAGTTCTACTAGCATTAACGACGAGCAGTACTTC
CDR3: CASSSTSINDEQYF

size: once
V: TRBV6-2/TRBV6-3
D: .
J: TRBJ2-7
DNA: TGTGCCAGCGCCTCGGACAATCTTTACAATGAGCAGTACTTC
CDR3: CASASDNLYNEQYF

size: .
V: TRBV27
D: .
J: TRBJ2-3
DNA: TGTGCCAGCAGTTTTAAGGGGGGTGGGAGCCGCACAGATACGCAGTATTTT
CDR3: CASSFKGGGSRTDTQYF

size: .
V: TRBV6-5
D: .
J: TRBJ2-7
DNA: TGTGCCAGCACTCCGTCAGGGGAGGGGTACGAGCAGTACTTC
CDR3: CASTPSGEGYEQYF

size: .
V: TRBV12-3/TRBV12-4
D: .
J: TRBJ2-7
DNA: TGTGCCAGCAGTTTCTGGCAGGCAGAGCAGTACTTC
CDR3: CASSFWQAEQYF

size: .
V: TRBV20-1
D: TRBD1
J: TRBJ2-5
DNA: TGCAGTGCTGGGGGGACAGGAGCGTACCAAGAGACCCAGTACTTC
CDR3: CSAGGTGAYQETQYF

size: .
V: TRBV29-1
D: TRBD2
J: TRBJ2-7
DNA: TGCAGCGTTGAAGGAGCGGGGGTTTACGAGCAGTACTTC
CDR3: CSVEGAGVYEQYF

size: .
V: TRBV12-3/TRBV12-4
D: .
J: TRBJ2-7
DNA: TGTGCCAGCAGTCACGGAGGGGCGGCCTACGAGCAGTACTTC
CDR3: CASSHGGAAYEQYF

size: .
V: TRBV7-2
D: TRBD2
J: TRBJ2-5
DNA: TGTGCCAGCAGCCCCGGGACTAGCTTTAGAGAGACCCAGTACTTC
CDR3: CASSPGTSFRETQYF

size: .
V: TRBV4-2
D: .
J: TRBJ2-4
DNA: TGTGCCAGCAGCCAAGATCGGACCTACGAGCGGTACTTC
CDR3: CASSQDRTYERYF

size: .
V: TRBV18
D: .
J: TRBJ1-2
DNA: TGTGCCAGCTCACCCGGTGAAGGGGTAAGCTATGGCTACACCTTC
CDR3: CASSPGEGVSYGYTF

size: .
V: TRBV15
D: .
J: TRBJ1-6
DNA: TGTGCCACCAGCAGGACGCCGGGATCACCTATTTCACCCCTCCACTTT
CDR3: CATSRTPGSPISPLHF

size: .
V: TRBV10-3
D: TRBD1
J: TRBJ2-7
DNA: TGTGCCATCAGCCTCCGGGACAGGGGCGACTACGAGCAGTACTTC
CDR3: CAISLRDRGDYEQYF

size: .
V: TRBV10-3
D: .
J: TRBJ2-3
DNA: TGTGCCATCAGTGAGTCCCTACAGGTTACAATCACAGATACGCAGTATTTT
CDR3: CAISESLQVTITDTQYF

size: .
V: TRBV4-2
D: .
J: TRBJ2-4
DNA: TGTGCCAGCAGCCGATCGACTAGGGAAATAGACATTCAGTACTTC
CDR3: CASSRSTREIDIQYF

size: .
V: TRBV6-2/TRBV6-3
D: .
J: TRBJ2-5
DNA: TGTGCCAGCAAGGCAATAGATCGAGAGACCCAGTACTTC
CDR3: CASKAIDRETQYF

size: .
V: TRBV9
D: .
J: TRBJ2-1
DNA: TGTGCCTGCAGTCAGGAGAGCTCCTACAATGAGCAGTTTTTC
CDR3: CACSQESSYNEQFF

size: .
V: TRBV29-1
D: TRBD2
J: TRBJ2-5
DNA: TGCAGCGTAAGCGGGGTAATAGAGACCCAGTACTTC
CDR3: CSVSGVIETQYF

size: .
V: TRBV2
D: TRBD1
J: TRBJ1-2
DNA: TGTGCCAGCAGTGATCCGGCAGGGGGCGATGGCTACACCTTC
CDR3: CASSDPAGGDGYTF

size: .
V: TRBV20-1
D: TRBD2
J: TRBJ2-7
DNA: TGCAGTGCTAGAGATCTTATGAGCGGGAGGCACGAGCAGTACTTC
CDR3: CSARDLMSGRHEQYF

size: .
V: TRBV15
D: TRBD1
J: TRBJ2-7
DNA: TGTGCCACTAGCAGAGATAGGGACAGCTCCTACGAGCAGTACTTC
CDR3: CATSRDRDSSYEQYF

size: .
V: TRBV20-1
D: TRBD1
J: TRBJ2-7
DNA: TGCAGTGCTAGAGCTTTGACAGGGAATCACTACGAGCAGTACTTC
CDR3: CSARALTGNHYEQYF

size: .
V: TRBV29-1
D: TRBD1
J: TRBJ1-1
DNA: TGCAGCGTAAGAACAGGGGGGAACACTGAAGCTTTCTTT
CDR3: CSVRTGGNTEAFF

size: .
V: TRBV29-1
D: .
J: TRBJ1-5
DNA: TGCAGCGTTGGGGGGGGCAATCAGCCCCAGCATTTT
CDR3: CSVGGGNQPQHF

size: .
V: TRBV12-3/TRBV12-4
D: TRBD1
J: TRBJ2-5
DNA: TGTGCCAGCAGACGTGGGACAGGGGGCCGGGAGACCCAGTACTTC
CDR3: CASRRGTGGRETQYF

size: .
V: TRBV2
D: .
J: TRBJ2-3
DNA: TGTGCCAGCAAACGACAGGCGATTATGGATACGCAGTATTTT
CDR3: CASKRQAIMDTQYF

size: .
V: TRBV9
D: .
J: TRBJ2-7
DNA: TGTGCCAGCAGCCTGCGAACGGGCGGGACTGAGCAGTACTTC
CDR3: CASSLRTGGTEQYF

size: .
V: TRBV10-3
D: .
J: TRBJ2-7
DNA: TGTGCCATCGGGGGTACGAATAGCACTTACTACGAGCAGTACTTC
CDR3: CAIGGTNSTYYEQYF

size: .
V: TRBV20-1
D: .
J: TRBJ2-1
DNA: TGCAGTGCTAGAGACCTCGCCTCCCGAAGCCATGAGCAGTTCTTC
CDR3: CSARDLASRSHEQFF

size: few
V: TRBV20-1
D: .
J: TRBJ2-1
DNA: TGCAGTGCTAATGGGGACATCCACTACAATGAGCAGTTCTTC
CDR3: CSANGDIHYNEQFF

size: .
V: TRBV7-9
D: TRBD1
J: TRBJ2-5
DNA: TGTGCCAGCAGCCCCGGGGACAGAAGGTACCAAGAGACCCAGTACTTC
CDR3: CASSPGDRRYQETQYF

size: .
V: TRBV5-1
D: .
J: TRBJ1-1
DNA: TGCGCCAGCAGCCTTGGGTGCAGAGAGAACACTGAAGCTTTCTTT
CDR3: CASSLGCRENTEAFF

size: .
V: TRBV4-2
D: .
J: TRBJ2-5
DNA: TGTGCCAGCAGCCAAGGAGGAAGGGAGGAGACCCAGTACTTC
CDR3: CASSQGGREETQYF

size: .
V: TRBV29-1
D: TRBD2
J: TRBJ2-3
DNA: TGCAGCTCTGGCGGGCTAGCGGGAGGGGATACGCAGTATTTT
CDR3: CSSGGLAGGDTQYF

size: .
V: TRBV6-2/TRBV6-3
D: .
J: TRBJ1-2
DNA: TGTGCCAGCACCCAAACCTTGTGGGGCTCGGGCTACACCTTC
CDR3: CASTQTLWGSGYTF

size: .
V: TRBV29-1
D: TRBD1
J: TRBJ1-2
DNA: TGCAGCGGACGGGACAGGTCGAACTATGGCTACACCTTC
CDR3: CSGRDRSNYGYTF

size: .
V: TRBV14
D: TRBD1
J: TRBJ1-1
DNA: TGTGCCAGCAGCCAGACAAGAGGGACAGGGGAAGCTTTCTTT
CDR3: CASSQTRGTGEAFF

size: few
V: TRBV27
D: .
J: TRBJ1-4
DNA: TGTGCCAGCAGACCCGGGACGGGTGATGAAAAACTGTTTTTT
CDR3: CASRPGTGDEKLFF

size: few
V: TRBV18
D: .
J: TRBJ2-1
DNA: TGTGCCAGCTCACCTTTTACGGCGCGGGGCGGGTCGGCAGAGTACTACAATGAGCAGTTCTTC
CDR3: CASSPFTARGGSAEYYNEQFF

size: .
V: TRBV25-1
D: .
J: TRBJ1-1
DNA: TGTGCCAGCAGTGAATATCTCCGGGGTTCAGTGAACACTGAAGCTTTCTTT
CDR3: CASSEYLRGSVNTEAFF

size: .
V: TRBV28
D: .
J: TRBJ2-3
DNA: TGTGCCATCTCGGCCGGAGGGTTTAGCACAGATACGCAGTATTTT
CDR3: CAISAGGFSTDTQYF

size: once
V: TRBV6-5
D: .
J: TRBJ1-3
DNA: TGTGCCAGCAGTTACTCGCCGCCTCTGGGAGGATCAAACACCATATATTTT
CDR3: CASSYSPPLGGSNTIYF

size: few
V: TRBV9
D: TRBD1
J: TRBJ2-7
DNA: TGTGCCAGCAGCCCCCGGACAGGGGTCTACGAGCAGTACTTC
CDR3: CASSPRTGVYEQYF

size: few
V: TRBV6-2/TRBV6-3
D: .
J: TRBJ2-7
DNA: TGTGCCAGCAGCCCTCGGGGCAGCACCGACGAGCAGTACTTC
CDR3: CASSPRGSTDEQYF

size: .
V: TRBV20-1
D: .
J: TRBJ2-7
DNA: TGCAGTGTTCTACGGGAGAGTTACGAGCAGTACTTC
CDR3: CSVLRESYEQYF

size: .
V: TRBV20-1
D: TRBD1
J: TRBJ1-1
DNA: TGCAGTGCTAGAGACCGGAGACAGGGTTCTCTGGACACTGAAGCTTTCTTT
CDR3: CSARDRRQGSLDTEAFF

size: few
V: TRBV2
D: .
J: TRBJ2-7
DNA: TGTGCCAGCATTGGTAAGCGGGACAACGAGCAGTACTTC
CDR3: CASIGKRDNEQYF

size: .
V: TRBV7-9
D: .
J: TRBJ2-3
DNA: TGTGCCAGCAGCGTCACCCCAAAGAGCACAGATACGCAGTATTTT
CDR3: CASSVTPKSTDTQYF

size: .
V: TRBV20-1
D: .
J: TRBJ2-3
DNA: TGCAGTGCTAGACTCCGGGACACAGTCACAGATACGCAGTATTTT
CDR3: CSARLRDTVTDTQYF

size: few
V: TRBV25-1
D: .
J: TRBJ1-2
DNA: TGTGCCAGCAGTGACCCTAACCAGGGGTTCTATGGCTACACCTTC
CDR3: CASSDPNQGFYGYTF

size: few
V: TRBV7-2
D: TRBD2
J: TRBJ2-1
DNA: TGTGCCAGCAGCCCCCCGGCCGGGACTAGCAGATATGAGCAGTTCTTC
CDR3: CASSPPAGTSRYEQFF

size: .
V: TRBV29-1
D: .
J: TRBJ1-2
DNA: TGCAGCGTAGAAACACCTGCTAACTATGGCTACACCTTC
CDR3: CSVETPANYGYTF

size: once
V: TRBV4-3
D: .
J: TRBJ2-7
DNA: TGCGCCATCAGCCAAGACTTCGGGTTTAGGGCCTACGAGCAGTACTTC
CDR3: CAISQDFGFRAYEQYF

size: .
V: TRBV6-2/TRBV6-3
D: .
J: TRBJ2-1
DNA: TGTGCCAGCAGCCATATGTCAGGAGAGCAGTTCTTC
CDR3: CASSHMSGEQFF

size: .
V: TRBV4-2
D: .
J: TRBJ1-1
DNA: TGTGCCAGCAGTTCCGGGGCGGGACGGAACACTGAAGCTTTCTTT
CDR3: CASSSGAGRNTEAFF

size: .
V: TRBV6-1
D: TRBD2
J: TRBJ2-6
DNA: TGTGCCAGCAGGGGAGGGTCCTCGAACTCTGGGGCCAACGTCCTGACTTTC
CDR3: CASRGGSSNSGANVLTF

size: .
V: TRBV5-4
D: .
J: TRBJ2-1
DNA: TGTGCCAGCAGCCTACTAACCGGGACTCCAAGAGGCAATGAGCAGTTCTTC
CDR3: CASSLLTGTPRGNEQFF

size: once
V: TRBV7-9
D: TRBD1
J: TRBJ1-1
DNA: TGTGCCAGCAGCAGACCAGGGACAGGGAGCACTGAAGCTTTCTTT
CDR3: CASSRPGTGSTEAFF

size: .
V: TRBV28
D: .
J: TRBJ2-3
DNA: TGTGCCATCTCGGGCACAGATACGCAGTATTTT
CDR3: CAISGTDTQYF

size: few
V: TRBV6-5
D: .
J: TRBJ2-7
DNA: TGTGCCAGCAGGTCAGGGCTCTACGAGCAGTACTTC
CDR3: CASRSGLYEQYF